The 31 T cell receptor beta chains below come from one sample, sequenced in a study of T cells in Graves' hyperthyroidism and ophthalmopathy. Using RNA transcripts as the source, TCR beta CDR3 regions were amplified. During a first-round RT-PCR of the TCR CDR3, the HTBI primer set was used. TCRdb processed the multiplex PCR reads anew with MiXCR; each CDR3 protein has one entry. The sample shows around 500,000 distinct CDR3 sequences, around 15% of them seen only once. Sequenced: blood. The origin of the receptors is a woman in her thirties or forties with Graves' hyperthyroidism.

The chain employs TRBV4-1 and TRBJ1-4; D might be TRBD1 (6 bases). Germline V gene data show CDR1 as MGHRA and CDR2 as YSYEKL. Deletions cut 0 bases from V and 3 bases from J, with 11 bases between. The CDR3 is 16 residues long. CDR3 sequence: CASSQDYPGANEKLFF. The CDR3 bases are TGCGCCAGCAGCCAAGATTATCCAGGGGCTAATGAAAAACTGTTTTTT.

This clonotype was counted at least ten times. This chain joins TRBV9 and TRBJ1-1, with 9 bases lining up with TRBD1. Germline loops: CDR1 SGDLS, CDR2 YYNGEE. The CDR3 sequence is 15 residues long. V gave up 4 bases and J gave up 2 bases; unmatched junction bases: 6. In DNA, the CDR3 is TGTGCCAGCAGCACAGGGGGCGTGGGCAACACTGAAGCTTTCTTT. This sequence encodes CASSTGGVGNTEAFF.

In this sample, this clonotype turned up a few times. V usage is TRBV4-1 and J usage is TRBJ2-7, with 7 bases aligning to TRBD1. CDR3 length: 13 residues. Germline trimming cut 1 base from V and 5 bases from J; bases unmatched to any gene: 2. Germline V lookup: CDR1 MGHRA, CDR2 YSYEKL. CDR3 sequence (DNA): TGCGCCAGCAGCCAAGCAACAGGGGACGAGCAGTACTTC. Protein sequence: CASSQATGDEQYF.

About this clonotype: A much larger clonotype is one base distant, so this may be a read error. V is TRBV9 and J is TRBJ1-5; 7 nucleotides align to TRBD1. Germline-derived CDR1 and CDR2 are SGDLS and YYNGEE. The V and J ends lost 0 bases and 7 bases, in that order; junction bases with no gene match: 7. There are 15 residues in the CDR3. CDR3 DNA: TGTGCCAGCAGCGTAGGGGTAGGGGGCGCGCAGCCCCAGCATTTT. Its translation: CASSVGVGGAQPQHF.

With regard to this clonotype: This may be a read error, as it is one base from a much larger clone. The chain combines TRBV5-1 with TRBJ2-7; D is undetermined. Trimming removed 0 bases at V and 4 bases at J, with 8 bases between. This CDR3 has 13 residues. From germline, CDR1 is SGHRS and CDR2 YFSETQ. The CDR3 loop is CASSLVGLYEQYF. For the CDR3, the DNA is TGCGCCAGCAGCTTGGTGGGTTTGTACGAGCAGTACTTC.

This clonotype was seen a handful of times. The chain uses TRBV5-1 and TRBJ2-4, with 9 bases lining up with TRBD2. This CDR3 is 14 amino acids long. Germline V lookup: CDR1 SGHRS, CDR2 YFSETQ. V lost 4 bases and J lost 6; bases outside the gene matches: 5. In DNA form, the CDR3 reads TGCGCCAGCAGCAGCGGGGGGCGATTAAACATTCAGTACTTC. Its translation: CASSSGGRLNIQYF.

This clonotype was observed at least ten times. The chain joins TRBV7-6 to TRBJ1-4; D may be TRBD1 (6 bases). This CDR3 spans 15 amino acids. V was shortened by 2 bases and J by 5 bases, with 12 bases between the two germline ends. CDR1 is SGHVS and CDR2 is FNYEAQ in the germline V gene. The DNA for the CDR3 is TGTGCCAGCAGCTTATTCACAGGGACGAATGAAAAACTGTTTTTT. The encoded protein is CASSLFTGTNEKLFF.

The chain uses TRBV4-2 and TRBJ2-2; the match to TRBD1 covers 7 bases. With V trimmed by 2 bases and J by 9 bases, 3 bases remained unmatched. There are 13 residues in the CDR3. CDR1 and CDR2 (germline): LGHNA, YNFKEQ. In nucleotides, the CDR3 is TGTGCCAGCAGCCAAACAGGGGCCAGGGAGCTGTTTTTT. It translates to CASSQTGARELFF.

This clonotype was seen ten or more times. The chain's CDR3 is CASSLEGPPTQETQYF. The CDR3 DNA follows: TGTGCCAGCAGCTTAGAGGGCCCCCCCACCCAAGAGACCCAGTACTTC. The V call is TRBV7-2, the J call TRBJ2-5; the D is unclear. V was trimmed by 1 base and J by 1 base, leaving 13 bases between them. CDR3 length: 16 residues. Germline CDR1 SGHTA, CDR2 FQGNSA.

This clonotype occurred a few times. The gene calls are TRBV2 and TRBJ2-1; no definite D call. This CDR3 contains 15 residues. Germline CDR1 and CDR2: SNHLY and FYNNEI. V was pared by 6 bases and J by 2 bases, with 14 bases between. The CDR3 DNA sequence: TGTGCCAGCAGCCGCCTGGGTCCCACCTACAATGAGCAGTTCTTC. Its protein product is CASSRLGPTYNEQFF. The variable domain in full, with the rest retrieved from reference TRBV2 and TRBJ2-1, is EPEVTQTPSHQVTQMGQEVILRCVPISNHLYFYWYRQILGQKVEFLVSFYNNEISEKSEIFDDQFSVERPDGSNFTLKIRSTKLEDSAMYFCASSRLGPTYNEQFFGPGTRLTVL.

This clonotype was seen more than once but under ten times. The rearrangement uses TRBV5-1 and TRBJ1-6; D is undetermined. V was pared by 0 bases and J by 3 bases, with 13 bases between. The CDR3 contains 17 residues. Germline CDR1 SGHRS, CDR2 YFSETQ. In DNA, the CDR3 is TGCGCCAGCAGCTTGGACCCGCCGGGAATCTATAATTCACCCCTCCACTTT. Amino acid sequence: CASSLDPPGIYNSPLHF.

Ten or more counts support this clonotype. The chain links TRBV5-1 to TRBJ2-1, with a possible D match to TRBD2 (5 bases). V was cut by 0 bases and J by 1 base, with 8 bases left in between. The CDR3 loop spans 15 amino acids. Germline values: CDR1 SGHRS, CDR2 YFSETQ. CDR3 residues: CASSLVGESYNEQFF. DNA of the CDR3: TGCGCCAGCAGCTTGGTCGGGGAGTCCTACAATGAGCAGTTCTTC.

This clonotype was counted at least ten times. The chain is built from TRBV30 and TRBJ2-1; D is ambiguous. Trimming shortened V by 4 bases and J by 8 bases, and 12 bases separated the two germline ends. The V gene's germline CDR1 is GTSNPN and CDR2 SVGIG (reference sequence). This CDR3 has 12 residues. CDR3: CAWKPGYYEQFF. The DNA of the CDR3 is TGTGCCTGGAAACCTGGGTACTATGAGCAGTTCTTC.

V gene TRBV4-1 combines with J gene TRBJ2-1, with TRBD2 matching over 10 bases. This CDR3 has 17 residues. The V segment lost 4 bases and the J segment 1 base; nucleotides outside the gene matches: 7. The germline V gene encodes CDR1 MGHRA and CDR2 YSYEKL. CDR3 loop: CASSPSGSGGSYNEQFF. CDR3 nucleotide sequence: TGCGCCAGCAGCCCTAGCGGGAGCGGGGGGTCCTACAATGAGCAGTTCTTC.

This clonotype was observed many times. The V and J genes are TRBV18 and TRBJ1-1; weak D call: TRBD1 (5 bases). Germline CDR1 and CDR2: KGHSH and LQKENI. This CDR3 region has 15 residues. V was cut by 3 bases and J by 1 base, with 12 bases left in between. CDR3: CASSPRTPQNTEAFF. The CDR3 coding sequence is TGTGCCAGCTCACCCCGGACACCACAGAACACTGAAGCTTTCTTT. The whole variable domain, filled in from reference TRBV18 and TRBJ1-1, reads NAGVMQNPRHLVRRRGQEARLRCSPMKGHSHVYWYRQLPEEGLKFMVYLQKENIIDESGMPKERFSAEFPKEGPSILRIQQVVRGDSAAYFCASSPRTPQNTEAFFGQGTRLTVV.

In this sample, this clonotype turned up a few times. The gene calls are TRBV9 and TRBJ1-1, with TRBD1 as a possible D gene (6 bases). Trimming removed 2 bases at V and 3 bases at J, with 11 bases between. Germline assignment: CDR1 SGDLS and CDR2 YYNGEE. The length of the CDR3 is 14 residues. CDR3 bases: TGTGCCAGCAGCGTTAAGGACAGCTACACTGAAGCTTTCTTT. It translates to CASSVKDSYTEAFF.

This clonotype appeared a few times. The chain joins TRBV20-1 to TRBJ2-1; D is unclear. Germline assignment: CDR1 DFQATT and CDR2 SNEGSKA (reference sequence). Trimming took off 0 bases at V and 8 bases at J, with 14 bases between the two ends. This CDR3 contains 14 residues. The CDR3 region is CSARDQILHDEQFF. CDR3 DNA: TGCAGTGCTAGAGATCAGATTCTTCATGATGAGCAGTTCTTC.

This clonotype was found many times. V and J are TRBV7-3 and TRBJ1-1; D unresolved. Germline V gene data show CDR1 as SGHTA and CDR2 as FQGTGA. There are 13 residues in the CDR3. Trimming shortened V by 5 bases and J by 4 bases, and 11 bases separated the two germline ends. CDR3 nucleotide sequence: TGTGCCAGCAGCCCATCCGGGGTCACTGAAGCTTTCTTT. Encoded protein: CASSPSGVTEAFF.

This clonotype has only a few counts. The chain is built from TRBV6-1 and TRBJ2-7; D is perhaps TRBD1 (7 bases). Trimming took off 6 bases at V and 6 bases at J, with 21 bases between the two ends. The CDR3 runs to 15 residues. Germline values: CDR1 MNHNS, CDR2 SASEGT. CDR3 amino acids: CASSPQEGARTEQYF. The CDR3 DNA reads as TGTGCCAGCAGCCCCCAGGAGGGGGCGCGTACCGAGCAGTACTTC.

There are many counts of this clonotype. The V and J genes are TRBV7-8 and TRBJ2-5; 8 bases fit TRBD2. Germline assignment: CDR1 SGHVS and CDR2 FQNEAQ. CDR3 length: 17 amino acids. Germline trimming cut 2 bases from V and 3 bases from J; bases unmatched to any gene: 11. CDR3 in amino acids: CASSLPRFAAGEETQYF. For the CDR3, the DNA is TGTGCCAGCAGCTTACCCCGGTTTGCAGCGGGAGAAGAGACCCAGTACTTC.

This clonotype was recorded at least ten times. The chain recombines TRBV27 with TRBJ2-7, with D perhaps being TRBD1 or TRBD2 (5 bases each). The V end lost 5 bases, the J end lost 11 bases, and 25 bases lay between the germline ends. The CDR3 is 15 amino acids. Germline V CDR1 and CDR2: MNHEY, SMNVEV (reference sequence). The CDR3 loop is CASSIIGTGKTGEYF. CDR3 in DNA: TGTGCCAGCAGTATCATAGGGACGGGGAAAACTGGCGAGTACTTC.

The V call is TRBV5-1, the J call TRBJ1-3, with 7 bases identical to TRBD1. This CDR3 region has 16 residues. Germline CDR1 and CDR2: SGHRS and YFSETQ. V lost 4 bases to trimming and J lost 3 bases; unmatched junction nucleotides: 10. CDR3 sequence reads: CASSPGQESFGNTIYF. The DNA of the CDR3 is TGCGCCAGCAGCCCAGGACAGGAAAGCTTTGGAAACACCATATATTTT. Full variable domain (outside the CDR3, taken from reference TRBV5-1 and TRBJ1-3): KAGVTQTPRYLIKTRGQQVTLSCSPISGHRSVSWYQQTPGQGLQFLFEYFSETQRNKGNFPGRFSGRQFSNSRSEMNVSTLELGDSALYLCASSPGQESFGNTIYFGEGSWLTVV.

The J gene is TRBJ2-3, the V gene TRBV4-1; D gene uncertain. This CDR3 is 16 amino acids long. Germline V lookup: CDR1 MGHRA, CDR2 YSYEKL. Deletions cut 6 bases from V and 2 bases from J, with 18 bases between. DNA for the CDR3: TGCGCCAGCAGGAGTCAGGAGTCCCTTTTCACAGATACGCAGTATTTT. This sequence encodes CASRSQESLFTDTQYF.

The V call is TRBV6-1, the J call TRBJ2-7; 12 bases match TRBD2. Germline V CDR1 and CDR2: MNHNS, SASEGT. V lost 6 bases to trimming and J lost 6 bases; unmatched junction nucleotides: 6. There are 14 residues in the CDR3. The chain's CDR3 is CASRTSGSKFEQYF. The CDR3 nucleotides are TGTGCCAGCAGGACTAGCGGGAGTAAGTTCGAGCAGTACTTC.

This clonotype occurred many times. The CDR3 loop reads CASSLGRATEAFF. Written as DNA, the CDR3 is TGTGCCAGCAGTTTAGGTCGGGCCACTGAAGCTTTCTTT. V and J are TRBV28 and TRBJ1-1, with unresolved D. Germline CDR1 MDHEN, CDR2 SYDVKM. This CDR3 comprises 13 residues. V shed 2 bases and J shed 4 bases, with 8 bases lying between them. Full variable domain (rest looked up from reference TRBV28 and TRBJ1-1): DVKVTQSSRYLVKRTGEKVFLECVQDMDHENMFWYRQDPGLGLRLIYFSYDVKMKEKGDIPEGYSVSREKKERFSLILESASTNQTSMYLCASSLGRATEAFFGQGTRLTVV.

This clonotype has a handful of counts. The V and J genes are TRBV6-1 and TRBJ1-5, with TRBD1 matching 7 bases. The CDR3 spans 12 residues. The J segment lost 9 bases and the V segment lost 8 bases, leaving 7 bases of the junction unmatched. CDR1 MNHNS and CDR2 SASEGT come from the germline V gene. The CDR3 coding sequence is TGTGCCAGCGGGGGAGGGGGCCGGCCCCAGCATTTT. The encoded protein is CASGGGGRPQHF.

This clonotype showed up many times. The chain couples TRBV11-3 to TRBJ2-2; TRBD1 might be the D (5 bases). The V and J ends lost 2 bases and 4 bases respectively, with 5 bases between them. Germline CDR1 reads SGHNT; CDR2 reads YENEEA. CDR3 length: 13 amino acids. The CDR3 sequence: CASSLRGTGELFF. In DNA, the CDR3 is TGTGCCAGCAGCTTAAGGGGCACCGGGGAGCTGTTTTTT.

The CDR3 sequence is CASSYRGPQGNTGELFF. In nucleotides, the CDR3 is TGTGCCAGCAGTTACCGCGGTCCTCAGGGCAACACCGGGGAGCTGTTTTTT. V usage is TRBV6-5 and J usage is TRBJ2-2, with TRBD1 as a possible D gene (5 bases). This CDR3 has 17 residues. Germline CDR1 and CDR2: MNHEY and SVGAGI. V was cut by 2 bases and J by 2 bases, with 15 bases left in between.

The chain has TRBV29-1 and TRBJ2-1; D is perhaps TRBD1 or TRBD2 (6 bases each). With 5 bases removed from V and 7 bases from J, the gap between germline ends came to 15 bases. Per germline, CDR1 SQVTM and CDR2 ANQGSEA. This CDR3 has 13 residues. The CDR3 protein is CSVRGKGGNEQFF. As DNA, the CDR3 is TGCAGCGTTCGCGGGAAAGGGGGGAATGAGCAGTTCTTC.

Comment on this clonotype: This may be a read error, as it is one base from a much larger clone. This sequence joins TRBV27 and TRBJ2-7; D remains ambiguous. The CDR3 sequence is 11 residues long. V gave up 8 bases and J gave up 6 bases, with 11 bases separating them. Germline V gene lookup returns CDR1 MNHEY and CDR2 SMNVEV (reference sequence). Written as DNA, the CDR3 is TGTGCCAGCCCCGCCGCAGGCGAGCAGTACTTC. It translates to CASPAAGEQYF.

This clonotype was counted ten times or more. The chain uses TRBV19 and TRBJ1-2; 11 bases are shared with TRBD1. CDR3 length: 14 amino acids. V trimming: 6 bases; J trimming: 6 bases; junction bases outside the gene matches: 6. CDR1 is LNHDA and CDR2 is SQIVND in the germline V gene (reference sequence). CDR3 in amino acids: CASRDRGHSDGYTF. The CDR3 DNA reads TGTGCCAGTAGGGACAGGGGGCATTCGGATGGCTACACCTTC.